These 21 T cell receptor beta chains were sequenced from one sample in a study of T-cell reconstitution after alpha-beta-depleted transplantation in children. The library targeted TCRbeta and was prepared with unique molecular identifiers. TCRdb re-analysed the PCR reads in MiXCR, keeping a single row per CDR3 protein. The data contain more than 250,000 distinct CDR3 sequences, around 9.6% of them seen just once; the ten biggest clones take up about 9.4%. This material consisted of PBMCs from the stem cell graft donor, taken from the stem cell graft. The source is a human donor who donated a stem cell graft to a child with SCID.

This clonotype has just a few counts. V gene TRBV12-3 or TRBV12-4 combines with J gene TRBJ1-4; TRBD1 might be the D (6 bases). This CDR3 spans 13 amino acids. V gave up 9 bases and J gave up 10 bases, with 18 bases separating them. The CDR3, as DNA: TGTGCCAGTACCACCGGGACACTGGGAAAACTGTTTTTT. Protein product: CASTTGTLGKLFF.

Only a few counts were recorded for this clonotype. This sequence joins TRBV10-3 and TRBJ2-3, with TRBD2 identical over 11 bases. This CDR3 comprises 16 residues. V shed 3 bases, J shed 3 bases, and the junction held 5 bases outside the gene matches. Germline V lookup: CDR1 ENHRY, CDR2 SYGVKD. The CDR3 DNA reads TGTGCCATCAGTGACACCACTAGCGGGAGAACAGATACGCAGTATTTT. Its protein product is CAISDTTSGRTDTQYF.

This clonotype was recorded a few times. This chain uses TRBV10-1 with TRBJ1-2; 7 nucleotides line up with TRBD1. This CDR3 has 14 amino acids. CDR1 is WNHNN and CDR2 is SYGVQD in the germline V gene (reference sequence). Trimming took 3 bases from V and 7 from J; bases not matched to a gene: 8. Here the CDR3 reads CASSDGTAGGGYTF. Written as DNA, the CDR3 is TGCGCCAGCAGTGACGGGACAGCTGGGGGTGGCTACACCTTC.

This clonotype was seen a few times. The chain carries TRBV29-1 and TRBJ2-5, with D tentatively TRBD1 or TRBD2 (6 bases each). The V end lost 7 bases, the J end lost 7 bases, and 22 bases lay between the germline ends. The CDR3 is 14 amino acids. CDR1 is SQVTM, CDR2 ANQGSEA, per germline. The CDR3, as DNA: TGCAGCGCCGACAGGACGGCGGGGAGAGGGACCCAGTACTTC. It translates to CSADRTAGRGTQYF.

The sample holds a few counts of this clonotype. V usage is TRBV5-1 and J usage is TRBJ2-2; D gene uncertain. The CDR3 extends over 13 amino acids. Germline V gives CDR1 SGHRS, CDR2 YFSETQ. Trimming left V 4 bases short and J 6 bases short, with 10 bases between. In DNA, the CDR3 is TGCGCCAGCAGCCGTAGATGGGCCGGGGAGCTGTTTTTT. Translating it yields CASSRRWAGELFF.

This clonotype was seen at least ten times. The V call is TRBV5-1, the J call TRBJ1-1, with no clear D. CDR1 SGHRS and CDR2 YFSETQ come from the germline V gene. The germline V and J ends were trimmed by 4 bases and 4 bases, with 14 bases remaining between them. The CDR3 has 14 amino acids. CDR3 protein: CASSLEDFFTEAFF. The DNA for the CDR3 is TGCGCCAGCAGCCTGGAGGACTTTTTCACTGAAGCTTTCTTT.

This clonotype has just a few counts. CDR3 nucleotides: TGTGCCAGCAGCGTCAGCCCGGGGAGCACAGATACGCAGTATTTT. Translation gives CASSVSPGSTDTQYF. The chain is built from TRBV9 and TRBJ2-3; a weak D match, TRBD2 (5 bases). CDR3 length: 15 amino acids. The germline CDR1 and CDR2 sequences are SGDLS and YYNGEE. V dropped 2 bases and J dropped 0 bases, with 10 bases sitting between them.

The genes are TRBV20-1 and TRBJ1-1; 9 positions match TRBD1. Germline V CDR1 and CDR2: DFQATT, SNEGSKA (reference sequence). J lost 0 bases, V lost 3 bases, and 8 bases had no gene match. The CDR3 has 16 residues. The CDR3 region is CSASRDRVTMNTEAFF. DNA for the CDR3: TGCAGTGCTAGTAGGGACAGGGTTACAATGAACACTGAAGCTTTCTTT.

This chain uses TRBV13 with TRBJ1-1, with D hard to call. Trimming removed 3 bases at V and 8 bases at J, with 10 bases between. Germline CDR1 and CDR2: PRHDT and FYEKMQ (reference sequence). The CDR3 is 12 residues long. Here the CDR3 reads CASSLGMAEAFF. The CDR3 region has the DNA TGTGCCAGCAGCTTGGGTATGGCCGAAGCTTTCTTT.

There are many counts of this clonotype. V is TRBV5-1 and J is TRBJ1-1, with unresolved D. Germline CDR1 is SGHRS and CDR2 is YFSETQ. This CDR3 is 16 amino acids long. Trimming left V 0 bases short and J 0 bases short, with 12 bases between. CDR3 sequence: CASSLVPRGLNTEAFF. CDR3 in DNA: TGCGCCAGCAGCTTGGTGCCCCGCGGACTGAACACTGAAGCTTTCTTT.

J is TRBJ1-1 and V is TRBV6-5, with D hard to call. Deletions cut 0 bases from V and 2 bases from J, with 7 bases between. The CDR3 runs to 14 residues. CDR1 MNHEY and CDR2 SVGAGI come from the germline V gene. The CDR3 DNA is TGTGCCAGCAGTTACTCGTCAACCAACACTGAAGCTTTCTTT. Its translation: CASSYSSTNTEAFF.

The chain combines TRBV7-9 with TRBJ1-1; unclear D gene. The CDR3 runs to 15 residues. Germline V gene lookup returns CDR1 SEHNR and CDR2 FQNEAQ (reference sequence). Trimming took off 5 bases at V and 1 base at J, with 14 bases between the two ends. CDR3 amino acids: CASSDDGRANTEAFF. The CDR3 DNA reads TGTGCCAGCAGCGACGACGGGAGGGCGAACACTGAAGCTTTCTTT.

This clonotype has only a few counts. Here the CDR3 DNA reads TGTGCCAGCAGTGAAGAGGGCAGGGGGCTAAACGAGCAGTACTTC. This codes for CASSEEGRGLNEQYF. V usage is TRBV6-1 and J usage is TRBJ2-7, with 8 bases matching TRBD1. The CDR3 is 15 amino acids. The V segment lost 1 base and the J segment 5 bases; nucleotides outside the gene matches: 7. Germline lookup yields CDR1 MNHNS and CDR2 SASEGT.

The chain uses TRBV6-5 and TRBJ2-7; D may be TRBD1 (6 bases). Germline V CDR1 and CDR2: MNHEY, SVGAGI. The CDR3 extends over 14 amino acids. Trimming cost V 6 bases and J 8 bases, with 20 bases left between them. The CDR3 is CASRTEDSSTKQYF. CDR3 DNA sequence: TGTGCCAGCAGAACCGAGGACAGCTCCACGAAGCAGTACTTC.

This rearrangement joins TRBV5-1 to TRBJ2-7, with D maybe TRBD1 (6 bases). CDR3 size: 16 residues. CDR1 is SGHRS and CDR2 is YFSETQ in the germline V gene. V was pared by 4 bases and J by 0 bases, with 17 bases between. CDR3 sequence: CASSEASTGSSYEQYF. CDR3 nucleotide sequence: TGCGCCAGCAGCGAAGCCTCGACAGGCAGCTCCTACGAGCAGTACTTC.

The rearrangement joins TRBV6-5 to TRBJ2-3; D is unresolved. Trimming shortened V by 2 bases and J by 3 bases, and 12 bases separated the two germline ends. The CDR3 consists of 15 residues. From germline, CDR1 is MNHEY and CDR2 SVGAGI. CDR3 protein: CASSYPAVGTDTQYF. The CDR3 DNA sequence: TGTGCCAGCAGTTACCCTGCGGTGGGGACAGATACGCAGTATTTT.

This chain uses TRBV5-6 with TRBJ2-2; D is perhaps TRBD1 (6 bases). Trimming took 3 bases from V and 3 from J, leaving 12 bases between them. This CDR3 region has 15 residues. CDR1 is SGHDT and CDR2 is YYEEEE in the germline V gene. The CDR3 nucleotides are TGTGCCAGCAGCTATTCGGACAGATACACCGGGGAGCTGTTTTTT. Translation: CASSYSDRYTGELFF.

There are many counts of this clonotype. This chain connects TRBV12-3 or TRBV12-4 to TRBJ1-5, with a possible D match to TRBD1 (6 bases). The length of the CDR3 is 15 residues. The ends were cut back, 6 bases at V and 7 bases at J, with 19 bases in the middle. This CDR3 reads CASRRSGEAWQPQHF. CDR3 DNA: TGTGCCAGCAGGAGGTCAGGGGAAGCGTGGCAGCCCCAGCATTTT.

A few counts support this clonotype. V gene TRBV20-1 combines with J gene TRBJ2-7, with a possible D match to TRBD1 (6 bases). Germline assignment: CDR1 DFQATT and CDR2 SNEGSKA (reference sequence). V was clipped by 2 bases and J by 0 bases, with 8 bases between them. The CDR3 length is 13 residues. The CDR3 DNA reads TGCAGTGCTAGACAGGGACACTCCTACGAGCAGTACTTC. It yields the protein CSARQGHSYEQYF.

This clonotype was counted at least ten times. The chain has TRBV29-1 and TRBJ2-7; 7 bases map to TRBD1. Germline V gene sequence: CDR1 SQVTM, CDR2 ANQGSEA. The CDR3 spans 13 residues. The V and J ends lost 2 bases and 3 bases, in that order; junction bases with no gene match: 4. The CDR3 DNA is TGCAGCGTTGAAACAGGGGTAGGCTACGAGCAGTACTTC. Translating gives CSVETGVGYEQYF.

The V gene is TRBV5-4, the J gene TRBJ1-2, with D perhaps TRBD1 (5 bases). The CDR3 sequence is 15 residues long. In germline, CDR1 is SGHNT, CDR2 YYREEE (reference sequence). Trimming pared 0 bases from V and 1 base from J, leaving 10 bases between. CDR3 region: CASSLDGGLNYGYTF. CDR3 sequence (DNA): TGTGCCAGCAGCTTGGACGGGGGACTTAACTATGGCTACACCTTC.